This T cell receptor (beta chain) was profiled in a study of long-term antiretroviral therapy in people with HIV. Study-wide background: A decade or so separates the oldest specimens from the later 2015 immediate-ART recommendation.

Germline lookup yields CDR1 MNHEY and CDR2 SMNVEV (reference sequence). V was cut by 11 bases and J by 2 bases, with 13 bases left in between. This CDR3 is built from 13 residues. Researchers ran immunoSEQ v3.0 at survey level. The assay was immunoSEQ multiplex PCR, and TCRdb's table has in-frame clones only and misses some. The top ten clones hold about 6.6% of a sample with approximately 29,000 clones, roughly 84% of them seen once. The rearrangement links TRBV27 to TRBJ1-3, with D perhaps TRBD1 (5 bases). The clonotype comes from a man between 18 and 29 years old with HIV. The input for sequencing was unsorted PBMCs, taken 0.4 years after starting antiretroviral therapy. The DNA of the CDR3 is TGTGCCCCCTTGAGAGGGGCTGGAAACACCATATATTTT. Translated: CAPLRGAGNTIYF.